Presented here are 9 T cell receptor beta chains from one specimen sequenced in a study of CXCR3-negative and CXCR3-positive naive CD8 T cells (dated by TCRdb to between 2017 and 2020). Sequencer: NextSeq 550. The Human TCR Profiling Kit (MiLaboratory) was used to make UMI-labeled 5' RACE TRB cDNA libraries. After reprocessing by TCRdb, each CDR3 protein sequence is one entry, and no DNA is given. The sample has 45,000 or so distinct CDR3 sequences on record. Clones ranked in the top ten supply around a tenth of the sample. Sequencing was carried out using memory CD8+ T cells from blood. The cell subset or site label on this specimen signifies: conventional CD8+ memory T cells (TMEM), sorted as controls. The receptors derive from a human donor in good health. Some clones in this sample may be carry-over from other donors' samples.

V is TRBV20-1 and J is TRBJ2-5; there is no DNA to check the TCRdb D call of TRBD2. The CDR3 extends over 14 amino acids. In germline, CDR1 is DFQATT, CDR2 SNEGSKA (reference sequence). CDR3 protein: CSARGASGSETQYF.

This chain joins TRBV27 and TRBJ2-7; checking the TCRdb D call of TRBD1 is not possible without DNA. The CDR3 consists of 15 residues. In germline, CDR1 is MNHEY, CDR2 SMNVEV (reference sequence). CDR3 amino acids: CASSFSGMLRYEQYF.

V usage is TRBV6-2 or TRBV6-3 and J usage is TRBJ1-6; TCRdb names TRBD1, which stays unverified in the absence of DNA. Germline loops: CDR1 MNHEY, CDR2 SVGEGT. CDR3 size: 14 residues. The CDR3 here is CASSSGTDNSPLHF.

The rearrangement links TRBV27 to TRBJ2-1. This CDR3 has 15 residues. CDR1 is MNHEY and CDR2 is SMNVEV in the germline V gene (reference sequence). The CDR3 loop is CASSLDRSSYNEQFF.

This chain links TRBV20-1 with TRBJ1-3. The V gene's germline CDR1 is DFQATT and CDR2 SNEGSKA (reference sequence). The CDR3 spans 13 residues. CDR3 in amino acids: CSAPLESGNTIYF.

This sequence joins TRBV5-8 and TRBJ2-1; TCRdb picks TRBD1, but there is no DNA to check that call. Germline CDR1 reads SGHTS; CDR2 reads YDEGEE. There are 15 residues in the CDR3. This CDR3 reads CASSRGAGTHDEQFF.

The chain employs TRBV7-8 and TRBJ1-2. Germline V gene sequence: CDR1 SGHVS, CDR2 FQNEAQ. The CDR3 length is 14 residues. Here the CDR3 reads CASSLTDTSYGYTF.

The chain has TRBV4-1 and TRBJ2-7; TCRdb's assignment of TRBD1 cannot be checked, as there is no DNA. Germline values: CDR1 MGHRA, CDR2 YSYEKL. The CDR3 spans 13 residues. CDR3 in amino acids: CASSRTTRDRGAF.

The chain is built from TRBV6-1 and TRBJ2-2; TCRdb reports TRBD1, a call that lacks DNA to check it against. CDR3 size: 15 residues. Germline CDR1 and CDR2: MNHNS and SASEGT. CDR3 sequence: CASSVRGTNTGELFF.